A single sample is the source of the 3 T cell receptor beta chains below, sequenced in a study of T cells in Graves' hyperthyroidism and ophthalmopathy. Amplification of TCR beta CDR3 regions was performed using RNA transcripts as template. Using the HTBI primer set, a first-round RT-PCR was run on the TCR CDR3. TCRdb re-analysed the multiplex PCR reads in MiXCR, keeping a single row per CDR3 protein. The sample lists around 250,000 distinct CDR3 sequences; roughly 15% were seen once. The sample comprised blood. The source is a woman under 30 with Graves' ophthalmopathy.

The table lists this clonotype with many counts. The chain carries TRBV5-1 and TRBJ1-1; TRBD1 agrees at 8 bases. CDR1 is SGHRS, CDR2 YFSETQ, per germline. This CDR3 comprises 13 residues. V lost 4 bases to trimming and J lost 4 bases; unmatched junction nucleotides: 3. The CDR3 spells CASSRDRITEAFF. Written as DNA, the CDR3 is TGCGCCAGCAGCAGGGACAGGATCACTGAAGCTTTCTTT. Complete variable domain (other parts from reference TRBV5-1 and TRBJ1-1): KAGVTQTPRYLIKTRGQQVTLSCSPISGHRSVSWYQQTPGQGLQFLFEYFSETQRNKGNFPGRFSGRQFSNSRSEMNVSTLELGDSALYLCASSRDRITEAFFGQGTRLTVV.

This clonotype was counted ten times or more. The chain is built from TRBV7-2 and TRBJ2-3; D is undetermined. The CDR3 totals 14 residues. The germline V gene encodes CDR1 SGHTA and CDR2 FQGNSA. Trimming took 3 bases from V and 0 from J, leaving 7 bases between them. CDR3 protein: CASSFVGSTDTQYF. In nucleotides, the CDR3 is TGTGCCAGCAGCTTCGTGGGCAGCACAGATACGCAGTATTTT.

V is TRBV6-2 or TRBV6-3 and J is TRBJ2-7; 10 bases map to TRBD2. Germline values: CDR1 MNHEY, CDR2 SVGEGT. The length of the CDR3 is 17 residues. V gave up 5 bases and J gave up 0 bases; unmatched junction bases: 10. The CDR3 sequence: CASSPGLARKFSYEQYF. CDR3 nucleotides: TGTGCCAGCAGTCCGGGACTAGCGAGAAAATTCTCCTACGAGCAGTACTTC.